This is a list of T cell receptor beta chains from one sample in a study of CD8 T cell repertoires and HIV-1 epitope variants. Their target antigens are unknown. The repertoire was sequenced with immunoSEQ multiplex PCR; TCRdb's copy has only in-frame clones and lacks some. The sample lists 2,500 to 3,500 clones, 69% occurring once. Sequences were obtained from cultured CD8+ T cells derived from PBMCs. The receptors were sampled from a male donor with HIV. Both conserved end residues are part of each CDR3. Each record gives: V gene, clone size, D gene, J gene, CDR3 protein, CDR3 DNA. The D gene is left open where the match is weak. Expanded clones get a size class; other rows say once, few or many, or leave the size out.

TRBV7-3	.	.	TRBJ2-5	CASSFSEGAQETQYF	TGTGCCAGCAGCTTTTCGGAAGGGGCCCAAGAGACCCAGTACTTC
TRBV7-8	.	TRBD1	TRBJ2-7	CASSPRDSSYEQYF	TGTGCCAGCAGCCCACGGGACAGCTCCTACGAGCAGTACTTC
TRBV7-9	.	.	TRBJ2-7	CASSSLTSYEQYF	TGTGCCAGCAGCTCACTGACCTCCTACGAGCAGTACTTC
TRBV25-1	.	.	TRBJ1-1	CASSQYQAIEAFF	TGTGCCAGCAGTCAATACCAGGCTATAGAAGCTTTCTTT
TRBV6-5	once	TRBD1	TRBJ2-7	CASTRTGTGEQYF	TGTGCCAGCACCAGGACAGGGACCGGCGAGCAGTACTTC
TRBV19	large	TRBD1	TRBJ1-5	CASTPDRLSNQPQHF	TGTGCCAGTACCCCGGACAGGTTAAGCAATCAGCCCCAGCATTTT
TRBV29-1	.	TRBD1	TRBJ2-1	CSVMGGTGENEQFF	TGCAGCGTCATGGGAGGGACAGGGGAGAATGAGCAGTTCTTC
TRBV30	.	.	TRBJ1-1	CAWRGWGSTEAFF	TGTGCCTGGAGGGGGTGGGGATCCACTGAAGCTTTCTTT
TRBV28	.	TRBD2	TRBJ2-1	CASQLAAGPTAYEQFF	TGTGCCAGTCAACTAGCGGCCGGCCCTACAGCGTATGAGCAGTTCTTC
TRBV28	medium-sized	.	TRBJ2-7	CASSPRLGDLYEQYF	TGTGCCAGCAGTCCCCGACTGGGCGACCTCTACGAGCAGTACTTC
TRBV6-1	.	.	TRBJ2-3	CASSERFGASTDTQYF	TGTGCCAGCAGTGAAAGATTCGGGGCAAGCACAGATACGCAGTATTTT
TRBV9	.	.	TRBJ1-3	CASSSQNSGNTIYF	TGTGCCAGCAGCTCGCAGAACTCTGGAAACACCATATATTTT
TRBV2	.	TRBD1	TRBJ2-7	CASSEAGQGAWEQYF	TGTGCCAGCAGTGAAGCTGGACAGGGGGCGTGGGAGCAGTACTTC
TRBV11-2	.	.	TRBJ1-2	CASSLGQVLGGYTF	TGTGCCAGCAGCTTAGGGCAGGTCTTGGGTGGCTACACCTTC
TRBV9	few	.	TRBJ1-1	CASSPKDGNTEAFF	TGTGCCAGCAGCCCTAAGGACGGGAACACTGAAGCTTTCTTT
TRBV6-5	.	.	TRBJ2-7	CASSSQAYEQYF	TGTGCCAGCAGTTCACAGGCCTACGAGCAGTACTTC
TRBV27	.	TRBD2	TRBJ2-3	CASSLSGGADTQYF	TGTGCCAGCAGCCTCAGCGGGGGGGCAGATACGCAGTATTTT
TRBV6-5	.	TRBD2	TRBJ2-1	CASSYAGGSYNEQFF	TGTGCCAGCAGTTACGCGGGGGGATCCTACAATGAGCAGTTCTTC
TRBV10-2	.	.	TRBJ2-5	CASSEGKIVSRETQYF	TGCGCCAGCAGTGAGGGAAAAATCGTGTCTAGAGAGACCCAGTACTTC
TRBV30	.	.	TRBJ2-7	CAGDLTGSEQYF	TGTGCCGGGGACCTCACAGGGTCCGAGCAGTACTTC
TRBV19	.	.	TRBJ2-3	CASSRFWGDTQYF	TGTGCCAGTAGCCGATTTTGGGGAGATACGCAGTATTTT
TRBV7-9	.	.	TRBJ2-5	CASSLALEETQYF	TGTGCCAGCAGCTTAGCCCTAGAAGAGACCCAGTACTTC
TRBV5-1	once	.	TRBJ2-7	CASSQENRDLGYEQYF	TGCGCCAGCAGCCAGGAGAACAGGGATTTAGGCTACGAGCAGTACTTC
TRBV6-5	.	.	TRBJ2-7	CASSYTDSLSSYEQYF	TGTGCCAGCAGTTACACCGACAGCCTGAGCTCCTACGAGCAGTACTTC
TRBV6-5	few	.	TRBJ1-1	CASSSQGSLNTEAFF	TGTGCCAGCAGTTCACAGGGAAGCTTGAACACTGAAGCTTTCTTT
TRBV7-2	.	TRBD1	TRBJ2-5	CASSLDSVWQGEAETQYF	TGTGCCAGCAGCTTAGATAGTGTTTGGCAGGGGGAAGCGGAGACCCAGTACTTC
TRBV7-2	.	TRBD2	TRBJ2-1	CASSLLAGATYNEQFF	TGTGCCAGCAGCCTCCTGGCGGGAGCGACCTACAATGAGCAGTTCTTC
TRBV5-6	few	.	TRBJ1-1	CASSLSWDSNTEAFF	TGTGCCAGCAGCCTAAGTTGGGACTCGAACACTGAAGCTTTCTTT
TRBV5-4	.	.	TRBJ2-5	CASSLDEEETQYF	TGTGCCAGCAGCTTGGACGAGGAAGAGACCCAGTACTTC
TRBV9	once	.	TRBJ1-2	CASSVDEGWEGYTF	TGTGCCAGCAGCGTAGATGAAGGGTGGGAAGGCTACACCTTC
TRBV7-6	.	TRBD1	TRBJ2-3	CASSLGQGTDTQYF	TGTGCCAGCAGCTTGGGACAGGGAACAGATACGCAGTATTTT
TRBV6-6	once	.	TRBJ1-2	CASSPFRGIEYGYTF	TGTGCCAGCAGTCCCTTCCGGGGGATCGAGTATGGCTACACCTTC
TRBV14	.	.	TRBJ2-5	CASSQRGGETQYF	TGTGCCAGCAGCCAGAGGGGGGGAGAGACCCAGTACTTC
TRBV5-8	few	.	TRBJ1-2	CASSLLNNYGYTF	TGTGCCAGCAGCTTGCTAAACAACTATGGCTACACCTTC
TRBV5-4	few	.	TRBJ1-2	CASSLGVQLGYTF	TGTGCCAGCAGTCTGGGGGTACAGCTTGGCTACACCTTC
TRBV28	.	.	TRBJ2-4	CASSSGTPDVGIQYF	TGTGCCAGCAGTTCCGGGACCCCTGATGTGGGCATTCAGTACTTC
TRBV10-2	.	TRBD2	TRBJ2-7	CASSESLAGAGVYEQYF	TGCGCCAGCAGTGAGTCACTAGCGGGAGCAGGGGTTTACGAGCAGTACTTC
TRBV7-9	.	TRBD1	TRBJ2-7	CASSLVNRGFEQYF	TGTGCCAGCAGCTTAGTTAACAGGGGGTTCGAGCAGTACTTC
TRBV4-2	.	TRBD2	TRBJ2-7	CASSQGGTSGDEQYF	TGTGCCAGCAGCCAAGGGGGGACTAGCGGGGACGAGCAGTACTTC
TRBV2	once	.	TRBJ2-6	CASSFLGNGANVLTF	TGTGCCAGCAGTTTTCTCGGCAATGGGGCCAACGTCCTGACTTTC
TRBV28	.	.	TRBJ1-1	CASTPLRVNTEAFF	TGTGCCAGCACCCCCTTGAGGGTGAACACTGAAGCTTTCTTT
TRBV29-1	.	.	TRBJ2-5	CSVEAPGVETQYF	TGCAGCGTTGAAGCCCCTGGGGTAGAGACCCAGTACTTC
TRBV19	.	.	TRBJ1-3	CASSLDGDSGNTIYF	TGTGCCAGTAGCCTCGACGGCGACTCTGGAAACACCATATATTTT
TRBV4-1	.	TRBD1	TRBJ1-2	CASSQEVDRVIEGYTF	TGCGCCAGCAGCCAAGAGGTCGACAGGGTGATTGAGGGCTACACCTTC
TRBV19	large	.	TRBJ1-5	CASSIVPEGPQHF	TGTGCCAGTAGTATAGTTCCGGAGGGGCCCCAGCATTTT
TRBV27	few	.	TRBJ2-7	CASSPEGRLSYEQYF	TGTGCCAGCAGCCCAGAAGGCAGGCTGTCCTACGAGCAGTACTTC
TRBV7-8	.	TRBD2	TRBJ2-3	CASSKRAGGGRDTDTQYF	TGTGCCAGCAGCAAGAGGGCCGGCGGCGGGAGGGACACAGATACGCAGTATTTT
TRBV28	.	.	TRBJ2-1	CASSLNINEQFF	TGTGCCAGCAGTTTAAACATCAATGAGCAGTTCTTC